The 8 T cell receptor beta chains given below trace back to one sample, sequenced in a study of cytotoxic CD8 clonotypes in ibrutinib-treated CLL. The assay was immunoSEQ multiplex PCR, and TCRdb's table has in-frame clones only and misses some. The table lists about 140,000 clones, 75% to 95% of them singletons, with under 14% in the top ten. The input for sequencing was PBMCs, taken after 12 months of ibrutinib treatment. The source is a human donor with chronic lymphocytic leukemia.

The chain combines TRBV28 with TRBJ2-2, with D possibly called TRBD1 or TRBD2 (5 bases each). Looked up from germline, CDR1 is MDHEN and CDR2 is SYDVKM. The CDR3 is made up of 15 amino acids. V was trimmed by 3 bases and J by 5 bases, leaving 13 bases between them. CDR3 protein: CASSFHGATTGELFF. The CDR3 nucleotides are TGTGCCAGCAGTTTCCACGGGGCTACTACCGGGGAGCTGTTTTTT.

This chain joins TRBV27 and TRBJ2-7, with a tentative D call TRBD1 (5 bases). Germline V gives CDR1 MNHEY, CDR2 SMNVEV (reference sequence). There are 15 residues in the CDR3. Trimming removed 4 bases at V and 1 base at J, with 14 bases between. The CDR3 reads CASSSNVDRSYEQYF. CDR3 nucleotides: TGTGCCAGCAGTTCAAACGTAGACAGATCCTACGAGCAGTACTTC.

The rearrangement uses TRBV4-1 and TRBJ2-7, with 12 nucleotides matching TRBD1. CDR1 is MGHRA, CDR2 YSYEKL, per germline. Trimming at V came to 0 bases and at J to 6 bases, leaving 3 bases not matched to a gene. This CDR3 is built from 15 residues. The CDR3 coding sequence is TGCGCCAGCAGCCAAGATCGGGACAGGGGGCGCGAGCAGTACTTC. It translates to CASSQDRDRGREQYF.

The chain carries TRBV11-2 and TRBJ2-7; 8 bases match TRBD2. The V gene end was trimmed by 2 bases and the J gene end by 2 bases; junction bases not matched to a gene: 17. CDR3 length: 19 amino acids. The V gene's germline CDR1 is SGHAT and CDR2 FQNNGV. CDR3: CASSLYQEVDGRDPYEQYF. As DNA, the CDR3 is TGTGCCAGCAGCTTATACCAAGAGGTAGACGGGAGGGATCCCTACGAGCAGTACTTC.

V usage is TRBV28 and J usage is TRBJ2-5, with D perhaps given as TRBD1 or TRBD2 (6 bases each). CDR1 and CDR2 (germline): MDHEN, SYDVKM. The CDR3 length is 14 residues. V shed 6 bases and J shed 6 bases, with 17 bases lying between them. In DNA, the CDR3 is TGTGCCAGCAGCCCGACAGGAGGGGTACAGACCCAGTACTTC. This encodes CASSPTGGVQTQYF.

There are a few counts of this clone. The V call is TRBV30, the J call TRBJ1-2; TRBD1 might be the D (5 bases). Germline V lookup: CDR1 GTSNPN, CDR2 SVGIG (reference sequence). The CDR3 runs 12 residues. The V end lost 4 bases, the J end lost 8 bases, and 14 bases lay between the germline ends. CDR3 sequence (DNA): TGTGCCTGGACCGAGGGGACGAGAGGCTACACCTTC. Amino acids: CAWTEGTRGYTF.

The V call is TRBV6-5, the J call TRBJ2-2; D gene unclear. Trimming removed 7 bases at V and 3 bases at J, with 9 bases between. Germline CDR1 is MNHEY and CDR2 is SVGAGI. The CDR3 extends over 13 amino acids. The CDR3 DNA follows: TGTGCCAGCAACCGAGGCGACACCGGGGAGCTGTTTTTT. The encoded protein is CASNRGDTGELFF.

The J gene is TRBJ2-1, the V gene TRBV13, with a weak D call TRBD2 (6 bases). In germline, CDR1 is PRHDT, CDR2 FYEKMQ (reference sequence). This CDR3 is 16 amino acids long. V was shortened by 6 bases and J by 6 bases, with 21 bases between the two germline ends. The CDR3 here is CASRQDDGSRSNEQFF. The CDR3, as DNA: TGTGCCAGCAGACAAGACGACGGGAGTAGGTCCAATGAGCAGTTCTTC.